A single sample gave rise to the 25 T cell receptor beta chains below, sequenced in a study of blood T cells in healthy people across ages. Sample-barcoded 5' priming and a J-beta primer mix drove a second PCR of 7 to 11 cycles. MiXCR, run by TCRdb on the 5' RACE reads, gives a single entry per CDR3 protein. The profile shows 1.2 million to 1.5 million distinct CDR3 sequences, around 39% of them singletons. What was sequenced was blood. These receptor sequences come from a woman younger than 35 in good health.

The chain employs TRBV5-1 and TRBJ2-5, with D uncertain. Germline V gene data show CDR1 as SGHRS and CDR2 as YFSETQ. Deletions cut 8 bases from V and 11 bases from J, with 13 bases between. The CDR3 length is 10 residues. The CDR3 loop is CASNFPEQYF. The CDR3 DNA follows: TGCGCCAGTAATTTCCCTGAGCAGTACTTC.

This clonotype was detected a few times. This chain joins TRBV7-9 and TRBJ2-7, with 8 bases aligning to TRBD2. The CDR3 spans 19 residues. The germline gives CDR1 SEHNR, CDR2 FQNEAQ (reference sequence). Germline trimming cut 3 bases from V and 4 bases from J; bases unmatched to any gene: 20. The CDR3 reads CASSFPRGGAGVLLYEQYF. CDR3 bases: TGTGCCAGCAGCTTTCCCCGAGGTGGAGCGGGAGTGTTGTTGTACGAGCAGTACTTC.

The V call is TRBV20-1, the J call TRBJ1-2; 7 positions agree with TRBD1. CDR1 and CDR2 from the germline V gene are DFQATT and SNEGSKA (reference sequence). The length of the CDR3 is 14 residues. V lost 6 bases and J lost 4; bases outside the gene matches: 11. The CDR3 loop is CSAHRETGRYGYTF. Here the CDR3 DNA reads TGCAGTGCCCATCGGGAGACAGGGCGCTATGGCTACACCTTC.

The chain joins TRBV27 to TRBJ2-7; TRBD2 aligns across 10 bases. The CDR3 covers 16 residues. Germline CDR1 is MNHEY and CDR2 is SMNVEV (reference sequence). Unmatched junction bases numbered 9, after V lost 2 bases and J lost 5 bases. The CDR3 coding sequence is TGTGCCAGCAGTTTAATCGGCAGCGGGAGGGCCCACGAGCAGTACTTC. It is translated as CASSLIGSGRAHEQYF.

The V call is TRBV20-1, the J call TRBJ1-2; TRBD1 is a possible D gene (6 bases). The CDR3 is 14 amino acids. V was shortened by 3 bases and J by 4 bases, with 15 bases between the two germline ends. Germline CDR1 DFQATT, CDR2 SNEGSKA (reference sequence). The chain's CDR3 is CSASPNRATYGYTF. CDR3 sequence (DNA): TGCAGTGCTAGCCCCAACAGGGCTACCTATGGCTACACCTTC.

The CDR3 coding sequence is TGTGCCAGCAGCCTAACTGGGAACCCAGAGACCCAGTACTTC. The encoded protein is CASSLTGNPETQYF. This rearrangement joins TRBV28 to TRBJ2-5; no reliable D call. This CDR3 comprises 14 residues. Trimming stripped 6 bases from V and 4 bases from J, with 15 bases between. CDR1 and CDR2 (germline): MDHEN, SYDVKM.

This clonotype occurred a few times. The chain uses TRBV12-5 and TRBJ2-3; 8 nucleotides match TRBD1. Germline CDR1 reads LGHNT; CDR2 reads FRNRAP. The ends lost 5 bases at V and 3 bases at J; junction bases unmatched: 10. The CDR3 runs to 16 residues. CDR3 coding DNA: TGTGCTAGTGGTCCAAGCCCTGGACAGGGAACAGATACGCAGTATTTT. Encoded protein: CASGPSPGQGTDTQYF.

A few counts support this clonotype. This chain joins TRBV20-1 and TRBJ2-1; tentatively, D is TRBD1 (6 bases). V gave up 3 bases and J gave up 3 bases, with 18 bases separating them. Germline assignment: CDR1 DFQATT and CDR2 SNEGSKA (reference sequence). CDR3 size: 16 residues. The CDR3, as DNA: TGCAGTGCTAGCCTACAGACAGGCAGGATCTACAATGAGCAGTTCTTC. Amino acid sequence: CSASLQTGRIYNEQFF.

The V call is TRBV7-9, the J call TRBJ1-2; the D gene is possibly TRBD1 (6 bases). The ends were cut back, 4 bases at V and 7 bases at J, with 16 bases in the middle. CDR3 length: 14 amino acids. CDR1 and CDR2 from the germline V gene are SEHNR and FQNEAQ (reference sequence). CDR3: CASSSSGTPGGYTF. The CDR3 DNA is TGTGCCAGCAGCTCCTCCGGGACACCGGGTGGCTACACCTTC.

This chain links TRBV12-3 or TRBV12-4 with TRBJ2-5, with D perhaps TRBD1 or TRBD2 (5 bases each). Trimming took 7 bases from V and 11 from J, leaving 23 bases between them. The length of the CDR3 is 14 residues. CDR3 loop: CASTLAASGGKQYF. The CDR3 nucleotides are TGTGCCAGCACTCTTGCCGCCAGTGGGGGAAAACAGTACTTC.

Remarks on this clonotype: A much larger clone differs from this one at a single base, so this may be a read error. This rearrangement joins TRBV6-5 to TRBJ1-2; 7 bases align to TRBD1. This CDR3 is 14 amino acids long. The V gene's germline CDR1 is MNHEY and CDR2 SVGAGI. CDR3 protein: CACSYSDRPYGYTF. Here the CDR3 DNA reads TGTGCCTGCAGTTACTCGGACAGGCCCTATGGCTACACCTTC.

The chain couples TRBV7-7 to TRBJ2-1; D is undetermined. The CDR3 runs to 14 residues. Germline CDR1 and CDR2: SSHAT and FNYEAQ (reference sequence). Trimming pared 5 bases from V and 0 bases from J, leaving 8 bases between. The CDR3 sequence is CASSPIDSYNEQFF. The CDR3 DNA reads TGTGCCAGCAGCCCGATAGACTCCTACAATGAGCAGTTCTTC.

In its sample, this clonotype was seen a few times. The chain is built from TRBV27 and TRBJ2-1, with 9 bases that match TRBD2. CDR3 length: 16 amino acids. V shed 0 bases and J 4 bases; nucleotides not matched to a gene: 4. The V gene's germline CDR1 is MNHEY and CDR2 SMNVEV (reference sequence). The CDR3 sequence: CASSLSFTSGYNEQFF. In DNA, the CDR3 is TGTGCCAGCAGTTTATCGTTTACTAGCGGGTACAATGAGCAGTTCTTC.

The J gene is TRBJ1-5, the V gene TRBV12-3 or TRBV12-4, with D tentatively TRBD1 (5 bases). Trimming took off 1 base at V and 3 bases at J, with 10 bases between the two ends. The CDR3 is 15 residues long. The CDR3: CASSLGQLLNQPQHF. In DNA, the CDR3 is TGTGCCAGCAGTTTAGGACAGCTGCTCAATCAGCCCCAGCATTTT.

The rearrangement joins TRBV27 to TRBJ1-5; D is unclear. Trimming pared 5 bases from V and 5 bases from J, leaving 16 bases between. The CDR3 runs 15 residues. CDR1 MNHEY and CDR2 SMNVEV come from the germline V gene (reference sequence). CDR3 amino acids: CASSRILYPHQPQHF. The CDR3 bases are TGTGCCAGCAGTCGGATCCTGTATCCCCATCAGCCCCAGCATTTT.

This clonotype has only a few counts. This chain uses TRBV3-1 with TRBJ2-7, with 7 positions matching TRBD1. Germline trimming cut 2 bases from V and 3 bases from J; bases unmatched to any gene: 7. This CDR3 spans 15 amino acids. From germline, CDR1 is LGHDT and CDR2 YNNKEL (reference sequence). The DNA for the CDR3 is TGTGCCAGCAGCCAAACCGGGACAGAATACTACGAGCAGTACTTC. Residues: CASSQTGTEYYEQYF.

The J gene is TRBJ2-5, the V gene TRBV28; unclear D gene. V was shortened by 2 bases and J by 2 bases, with 12 bases between the two germline ends. Germline V gene sequence: CDR1 MDHEN, CDR2 SYDVKM. This CDR3 is built from 15 residues. The CDR3 loop is CASSLKVGFQETQYF. The CDR3 nucleotides are TGTGCCAGCAGTTTAAAGGTCGGGTTTCAAGAGACCCAGTACTTC. The complete variable domain, with remaining parts taken from reference TRBV28 and TRBJ2-5, reads DVKVTQSSRYLVKRTGEKVFLECVQDMDHENMFWYRQDPGLGLRLIYFSYDVKMKEKGDIPEGYSVSREKKERFSLILESASTNQTSMYLCASSLKVGFQETQYFGPGTRLLVL.

The chain uses TRBV20-1 and TRBJ1-1; a weak D match, TRBD1 (5 bases). Looked up from germline, CDR1 is DFQATT and CDR2 is SNEGSKA (reference sequence). Trimming cost V 5 bases and J 3 bases, with 10 bases left between them. The CDR3 runs 12 residues. As DNA, the CDR3 is TGCAGTGCTTCTCAGGGTTACACTGAAGCTTTCTTT. Translated: CSASQGYTEAFF.

Notes on this clonotype: This may be a read error: a much more frequent sequence differs by one nucleotide. The chain combines TRBV27 with TRBJ1-2; D perhaps matches TRBD1 (6 bases). This CDR3 contains 13 residues. CDR1 and CDR2 from the germline V gene are MNHEY and SMNVEV (reference sequence). Trimming removed 3 bases from V and 3 bases from J, with 8 bases in between. The CDR3 reads CASSFGQHYGYTF. DNA of the CDR3: TGTGCCAGCAGTTTCGGACAGCACTATGGCTACACCTTC.

The rearrangement links TRBV11-1 to TRBJ2-3; 13 bases match TRBD2. The V gene's germline CDR1 is SGHAT and CDR2 FQDESV (reference sequence). V shed 5 bases, J shed 4 bases, and the junction held 12 bases outside the gene matches. The CDR3 length is 18 residues. This chain's CDR3 is CASSQRLAGGLGADTQYF. CDR3 coding DNA: TGTGCCAGCAGCCAACGACTAGCGGGAGGATTGGGGGCAGATACGCAGTATTTT.

For the CDR3, the DNA is TGTGCCAGCAGCCTAGGGACTAGCGGGAGTACCTACGAGCAGTACTTC. This codes for CASSLGTSGSTYEQYF. The V call is TRBV7-8, the J call TRBJ2-7, with 14 nucleotides matching TRBD2. From germline, CDR1 is SGHVS and CDR2 FQNEAQ. This CDR3 comprises 16 residues. J lost 2 bases, V lost 5 bases, and 5 bases had no gene match.

In this sample, this clonotype turned up once. This chain uses TRBV20-1 with TRBJ1-2; D uncertain. The germline V and J ends were trimmed by 0 bases and 7 bases, with 24 bases remaining between them. The CDR3 is made up of 17 amino acids. Germline V lookup: CDR1 DFQATT, CDR2 SNEGSKA (reference sequence). The CDR3 DNA is TGCAGTGCTAGAGAGATAGCGGGGAGGATCAGTAAGGGTGGCTACACCTTC. Amino acid sequence: CSAREIAGRISKGGYTF.

The table lists this clonotype with a few counts. J is TRBJ2-6 and V is TRBV12-3 or TRBV12-4; maybe TRBD1 (6 bases). This CDR3 has 15 amino acids. V was shortened by 5 bases and J by 2 bases, with 10 bases between the two germline ends. This CDR3 reads CASSHKGAGANVLTF. CDR3 nucleotides: TGTGCCAGCAGTCACAAGGGGGCTGGGGCCAACGTCCTGACTTTC.

The chain employs TRBV28 and TRBJ2-6; D ambiguous. V was clipped by 6 bases and J by 1 base, with 7 bases between them. The CDR3 contains 14 residues. Per germline, CDR1 MDHEN and CDR2 SYDVKM. This chain's CDR3 is CASRDTSGANVLTF. CDR3 nucleotide sequence: TGTGCCAGCAGAGACACTTCTGGGGCCAACGTCCTGACTTTC.

This clonotype was picked up one time. This rearrangement joins TRBV29-1 to TRBJ2-7, with TRBD1 matching over 8 bases. Germline CDR1 and CDR2: SQVTM and ANQGSEA. The junction had 11 bases not matched to a gene; V was cut back by 6 bases and J by 4 bases. The length of the CDR3 is 14 residues. The CDR3 coding sequence is TGCAGCGTAAGGACAGGGAGGAGGGCTTACGAGCAGTACTTC. Its protein is CSVRTGRRAYEQYF.